Following are 20 T cell receptor beta chains from one sample sequenced in a study of metastatic and nonmetastatic thyroid tumors (dated by TCRdb to the early 2020s). The method was PCR. The sequencer listed for this sample is Illumina HiSeq 4000. TCRdb reprocessed the public reads (quality trimming at Q25 with fastp, clone calling with MiXCR) and kept in-frame beta chains. Present in this sample are approximately 69,000 clones, 12% to 15% of which were seen just once. The biggest ten clones account for over 6.5% of the sample. No treatment had been received by any patient before thyroid surgery. Sequenced sample: blood. The receptors were gathered from a male donor with papillary thyroid cancer or a benign thyroid nodule (not recorded which). Some clones in this sample may be carry-over from other donors' samples.

This clone was seen a single time. The chain links TRBV10-3 to TRBJ2-2, with 16 bases matching TRBD2. Looked up from germline, CDR1 is ENHRY and CDR2 is SYGVKD. The V and J ends lost 4 bases and 1 base, in that order; junction bases with no gene match: 6. This CDR3 comprises 19 residues. The CDR3 DNA follows: TGTGCCATCAGTGCCGGGACTAGCGGGGGGGCCGGGAACACCGGGGAGCTGTTTTTT. Amino acids: CAISAGTSGGAGNTGELFF.

In the case of this clone: A much larger clonotype is one base distant, so this may be a read error. The chain is built from TRBV4-1 and TRBJ2-1; D possibly corresponds to TRBD2 (5 bases). Germline V lookup: CDR1 MGHRA, CDR2 YSYEKL. Trimming cost V 5 bases and J 5 bases, with 19 bases left between them. CDR3 length: 16 amino acids. CDR3 amino acids: CASSGEQVFTNNEQFF. The CDR3 DNA reads as TGCGCCAGCAGCGGGGAGCAGGTCTTCACCAACAATGAGCAGTTCTTC.

The sample holds a few counts of this clone. The chain recombines TRBV7-9 with TRBJ2-7; 7 nucleotides align to TRBD1. From germline, CDR1 is SEHNR and CDR2 FQNEAQ (reference sequence). The CDR3 covers 15 residues. J lost 2 bases, V lost 10 bases, and 14 bases had no gene match. CDR3 nucleotide sequence: TGTGCCACCATCTCACGGGACAGCAAGACCTACGAGCAGTACTTC. Translation: CATISRDSKTYEQYF.

This clone was observed many times. The chain uses TRBV30 and TRBJ1-5; 10 bases line up with TRBD1. V lost 0 bases to trimming and J lost 5 bases; unmatched junction nucleotides: 1. The CDR3 loop spans 14 amino acids. Germline V gene lookup returns CDR1 GTSNPN and CDR2 SVGIG (reference sequence). CDR3 sequence: CAWSVGQGDQPQHF. Here the CDR3 DNA reads TGTGCCTGGAGTGTAGGACAGGGGGATCAGCCCCAGCATTTT.

J is TRBJ1-1 and V is TRBV20-1, with TRBD1 matching 10 bases. After removal of 5 bases from V and 7 bases from J, the junction contained 13 bases not matched to a gene. From germline, CDR1 is DFQATT and CDR2 SNEGSKA (reference sequence). The CDR3 has 15 residues. Written as DNA, the CDR3 is TGCAGTGCTCCAAACGGGACAGGGGATGGGATTGAAGCTTTCTTT. This translates into CSAPNGTGDGIEAFF.

This clone was counted a few times. The chain carries TRBV20-1 and TRBJ2-1; D might be TRBD1 or TRBD2, each matching 6 bases. V was pared by 8 bases and J by 14 bases, with 13 bases between. Germline V lookup: CDR1 DFQATT, CDR2 SNEGSKA (reference sequence). The CDR3 consists of 9 residues. CDR3 residues: CSSMRGEFF. The CDR3 DNA reads TGCAGTTCTATGAGGGGGGAGTTCTTC.

This sequence joins TRBV6-5 and TRBJ2-5, with a possible D match to TRBD2 (7 bases). The end of the DNA is better explained by TRBJ2-1, so the J call may be wrong. CDR1 is MNHEY, CDR2 SVGAGI, per germline. The CDR3 extends over 15 amino acids. CDR3 nucleotide sequence: TGTGCCAGCAGTTCCACCGGGGGGCAGAACAATGAGCAGTTCTTC. Residues: CASSSTGGQNNEQFF.

This clone was counted many times. This rearrangement joins TRBV20-1 to TRBJ1-1; D is possibly TRBD1 (5 bases). The CDR3 sequence is 13 residues long. Trimming removed 8 bases at V and 2 bases at J, with 15 bases between. Germline lookup yields CDR1 DFQATT and CDR2 SNEGSKA (reference sequence). The CDR3 nucleotides are TGCAGTACCTTTCCCAGGGTTAACACTGAAGCTTTCTTT. This gives the protein CSTFPRVNTEAFF.

In this sample, this clone turned up a few times. V usage is TRBV15 and J usage is TRBJ2-5; 7 positions agree with TRBD1. Germline V gene data show CDR1 as LNHNV and CDR2 as YYDKDF (reference sequence). The junction had 7 bases not matched to a gene; V was cut back by 5 bases and J by 4 bases. This CDR3 contains 14 residues. CDR3: CATSRRQGGETQYF. Written as DNA, the CDR3 is TGTGCCACCAGCCGAAGACAGGGTGGAGAGACCCAGTACTTC.

This clone was seen ten or more times. The chain employs TRBV7-9 and TRBJ2-7, with D perhaps matching TRBD2 (6 bases). Germline assignment: CDR1 SEHNR and CDR2 FQNEAQ (reference sequence). Trimming removed 3 bases at V and 5 bases at J, with 17 bases between. CDR3 size: 15 residues. The DNA of the CDR3 is TGTGCCAGCAGCTTGTTGTCGGGAGTAGGGAACGAGCAGTACTTC. Protein: CASSLLSGVGNEQYF.

To note about this clone: Since a much larger clone is just one base distant, this may be a read error. This chain joins TRBV5-8 and TRBJ2-3; D assignment may be TRBD1 or TRBD2 (5 bases each). The CDR3 consists of 15 residues. CDR1 and CDR2 from the germline V gene are SGHTS and YDEGEE. The CDR3 DNA is TGTGCCATCAGCTTGGGACGCACGGGCACAGATACGCAGTATTTT. Amino acids: CAISLGRTGTDTQYF.

The V and J genes are TRBV20-1 and TRBJ1-2; D is possibly TRBD1 (5 bases). The CDR3 contains 15 residues. Looked up from germline, CDR1 is DFQATT and CDR2 is SNEGSKA (reference sequence). V lost 6 bases, J lost 7 bases, and 24 bases lay in between. In DNA form, the CDR3 reads TGCAGTGCCGCAGGGCTTGTACATGGGGCGACTGGCTACACCTTC. It translates to CSAAGLVHGATGYTF.

This clone has ten or more counts. This sequence joins TRBV18 and TRBJ2-7, with D perhaps TRBD1 (6 bases). V gave up 3 bases and J gave up 3 bases, with 12 bases separating them. The V gene's germline CDR1 is KGHSH and CDR2 LQKENI. The CDR3 is made up of 14 amino acids. The CDR3 coding sequence is TGTGCCAGCTCACCTGGACAGAACGGCTACGAGCAGTACTTC. It codes for CASSPGQNGYEQYF. The entire variable domain, with the rest obtained from reference TRBV18 and TRBJ2-7, is as follows: NAGVMQNPRHLVRRRGQEARLRCSPMKGHSHVYWYRQLPEEGLKFMVYLQKENIIDESGMPKERFSAEFPKEGPSILRIQQVVRGDSAAYFCASSPGQNGYEQYFGPGTRLTVT.

The chain couples TRBV19 to TRBJ1-4, with D uncertain. This CDR3 comprises 13 residues. Germline CDR1 reads LNHDA; CDR2 reads SQIVND (reference sequence). V was clipped by 7 bases and J by 7 bases, with 13 bases between them. CDR3 protein: CASTTRTAEKLFF. Written as DNA, the CDR3 is TGTGCCAGTACCACTAGGACCGCTGAAAAACTGTTTTTT.

This clone was observed many times. This sequence joins TRBV24-1 and TRBJ1-2; no clear D. This CDR3 is built from 12 residues. V was trimmed by 5 bases and J by 4 bases, leaving 7 bases between them. Germline V gene data show CDR1 as KGHDR and CDR2 as SFDVKD. In DNA form, the CDR3 reads TGTGCCACCAGTGCGGGCAGCTATGGCTACACCTTC. The encoded protein is CATSAGSYGYTF.

This clone was recorded many times. The chain joins TRBV28 to TRBJ1-2; TRBD1 might be the D (6 bases). The germline V gene encodes CDR1 MDHEN and CDR2 SYDVKM. The CDR3 covers 14 residues. V was cut by 5 bases and J by 8 bases, with 18 bases left in between. The CDR3 sequence is CASSPSDRTLGYTF. The DNA for the CDR3 is TGTGCCAGCAGTCCCTCTGACAGGACCCTGGGCTACACCTTC.

There are many counts of this clone. The chain employs TRBV7-8 and TRBJ2-7; TRBD1 matches 10 bases. There are 18 residues in the CDR3. Germline CDR1 reads SGHVS; CDR2 reads FQNEAQ. V shed 2 bases and J 0 bases; nucleotides not matched to a gene: 10. The CDR3, as DNA: TGTGCCAGCAGCTTACTTATTCGCCGGGACAGGGGCTCCTACGAGCAGTACGTC. Translated: CASSLLIRRDRGSYEQYV.

This clone came up many times. The chain carries TRBV29-1 and TRBJ2-1; 15 bases are a match to TRBD2. From germline, CDR1 is SQVTM and CDR2 ANQGSEA. CDR3 length: 15 residues. V lost 7 bases to trimming and J lost 5 bases; unmatched junction nucleotides: 6. The CDR3 DNA sequence: TGCAGCGCTTGGACTAGCGGGAGGGCCCACAATGAGCAGTTCTTC. Protein: CSAWTSGRAHNEQFF.

This clone was seen at least ten times. The chain has TRBV9 and TRBJ1-4; 9 bases line up with TRBD1. Germline values: CDR1 SGDLS, CDR2 YYNGEE. The CDR3 consists of 15 residues. V shed 0 bases and J 4 bases; nucleotides not matched to a gene: 1. CDR3 amino acids: CASSVGGQGNEKLFF. The CDR3 DNA reads as TGTGCCAGCAGCGTAGGGGGACAGGGTAATGAAAAACTGTTTTTT. The full variable domain, with the rest looked up from reference TRBV9 and TRBJ1-4, is DSGVTQTPKHLITATGQRVTLRCSPRSGDLSVYWYQQSLDQGLQFLIQYYNGEERAKGNILERFSAQQFPDLHSELNLSSLELGDSALYFCASSVGGQGNEKLFFGSGTQLSVL.

This clone has ten or more counts. The chain uses TRBV5-4 and TRBJ2-1; 12 bases are a match to TRBD1. The germline V gene encodes CDR1 SGHNT and CDR2 YYREEE (reference sequence). Germline trimming cut 4 bases from V and 9 bases from J; bases unmatched to any gene: 8. The CDR3 has 15 amino acids. CDR3 sequence: CASSGRDRGLGEQFF. CDR3 DNA sequence: TGTGCCAGCAGCGGCCGGGACAGGGGGCTTGGTGAGCAGTTCTTC.